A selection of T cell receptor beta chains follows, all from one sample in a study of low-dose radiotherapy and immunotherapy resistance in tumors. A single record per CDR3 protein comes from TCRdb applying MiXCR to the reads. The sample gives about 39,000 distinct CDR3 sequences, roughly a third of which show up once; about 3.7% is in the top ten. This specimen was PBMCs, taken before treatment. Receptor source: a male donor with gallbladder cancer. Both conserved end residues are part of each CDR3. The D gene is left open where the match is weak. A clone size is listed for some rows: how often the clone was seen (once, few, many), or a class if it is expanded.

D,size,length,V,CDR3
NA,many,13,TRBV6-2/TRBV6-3,CASSERQNLSGTF
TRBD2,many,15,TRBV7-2,CASSPRGGGLSEQFF
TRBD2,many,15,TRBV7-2,CASARAGGLEDEQFF
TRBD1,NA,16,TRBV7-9,CASSSIMGKGASEQYF
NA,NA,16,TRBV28,CASSLVWGGPDQPQHF
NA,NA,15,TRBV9,CASSPPGTLNTEAFF
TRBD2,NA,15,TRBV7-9,CASSLPLAGTNEQFF
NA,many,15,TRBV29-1,CSVDRGRGFGETQYF
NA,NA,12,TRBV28,CASRTQGAEQFF
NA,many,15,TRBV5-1,CASSLAVGMVETQYF
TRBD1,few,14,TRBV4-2,CASSPRDRALEQYF
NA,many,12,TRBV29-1,CSVEGRGETQYF
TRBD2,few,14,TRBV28,CASSLGGGADTQYF
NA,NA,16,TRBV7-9,CASSLYSSRNTDTQYF
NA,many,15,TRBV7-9,CASSFFSAQTDTQYF
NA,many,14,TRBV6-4,CASSDLGGNNEQFF
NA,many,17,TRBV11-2,CASSLGTAGTFSYEQYF
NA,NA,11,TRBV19,CATGRGDEQFF
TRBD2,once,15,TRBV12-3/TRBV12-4,CASSFAGGNTGELFF
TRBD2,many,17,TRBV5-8,CASSLGLAGGLYNEQFF
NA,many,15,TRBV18,CASSPQGYSGNTIYF
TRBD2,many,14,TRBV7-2,CASSSGTSGLEQYF
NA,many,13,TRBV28,CASSLHRIAEAFF
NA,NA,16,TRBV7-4,CASSLAAGGGNEKLFF
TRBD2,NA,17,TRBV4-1,CASSQFRGTTNYNEQFF
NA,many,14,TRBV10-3,CAISEYYGSYEQYF
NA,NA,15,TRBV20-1,CSASPSANSGNTIYF
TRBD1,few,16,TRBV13,CASSSETGGGTDTQYF
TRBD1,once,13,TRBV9,CASSEMQGATQYF
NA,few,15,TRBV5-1,CASSEGLFFTDTQYF
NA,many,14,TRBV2,CASSDQGRWETQYF
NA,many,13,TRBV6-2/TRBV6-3,CASSYTKAHEQYF
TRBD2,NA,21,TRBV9,CASSGRGGTVGTSGISNEQFF
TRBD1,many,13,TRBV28,CASGQGITGELFF
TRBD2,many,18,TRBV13,CASSELRQRDYSYNEQFF
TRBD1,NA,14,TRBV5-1,CASSFGQGREKLFF
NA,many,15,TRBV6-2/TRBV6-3,CASSYSPVDKNIQYF
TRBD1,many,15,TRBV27,CASSLSTGGGETQYF
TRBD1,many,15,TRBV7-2,CASSLVAGGYNEQFF
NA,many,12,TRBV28,CASTRGFYEQYF